This TCR beta chain was retrieved from a study of blood T cell repertoires in COVID-19. As for the study in general: The origin of the acute and convalescent COVID-19 samples was the United States, Italy and Spain. Nucleic acid was either cDNA or gDNA, and it came from T cells, B-cell-depleted T cells, or PBMCs.

Followed over time, Seattle patients had been enrolled while infection was active. Germline V gives CDR1 MNHEY, CDR2 SMNVEV (reference sequence). V lost 2 bases and J lost 4; bases outside the gene matches: 2. The CDR3 length is 15 residues. Per the original data handling: Counts of nucleated cells, estimated from reference gene primer amplification, were obtained. Generated by immunoSEQ multiplex PCR, the TCRdb table keeps only in-frame clones and is missing some. The DNA was the basis for D and trimming; V, J and clone size are from that table. The sample consists of approximately 150,000 clones, 85% to 90% of them appearing once.

The chain recombines TRBV27 with TRBJ1-5, with TRBD1 identical over 10 bases. The specimen was peripheral blood. This TCR came from a man aged 18 to 30 with COVID-19, enrolled during active disease. The CDR3 protein is CASSLGTGVNQPQHF. The CDR3 coding sequence is TGTGCCAGCAGTTTAGGGACAGGGGTAAATCAGCCCCAGCATTTT.